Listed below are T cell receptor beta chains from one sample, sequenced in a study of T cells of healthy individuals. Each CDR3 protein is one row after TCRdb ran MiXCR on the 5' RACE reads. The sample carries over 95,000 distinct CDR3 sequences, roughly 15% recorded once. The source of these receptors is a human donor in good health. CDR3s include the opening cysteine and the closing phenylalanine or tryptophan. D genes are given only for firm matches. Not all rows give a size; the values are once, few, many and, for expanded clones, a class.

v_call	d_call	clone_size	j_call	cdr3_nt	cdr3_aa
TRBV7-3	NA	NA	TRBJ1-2	TGTGCCAGCAGCTTAAGAGGAGGCTATGGCTACACCTTC	CASSLRGGYGYTF
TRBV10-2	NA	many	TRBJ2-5	TGCGCCAGCCATGCCCCTGAGGCGGGAGAGACCCAGTACTTC	CASHAPEAGETQYF
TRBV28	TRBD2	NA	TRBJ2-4	TGTGCCAGCACCCCTTCATGGGGTAGCGGGGGTGGGGTCATTCAGTACTTC	CASTPSWGSGGGVIQYF
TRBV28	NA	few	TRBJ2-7	TGTGCCAGCAGTTCCTCCGGACAGAGCTCCTACGAGCAGTACTTC	CASSSSGQSSYEQYF
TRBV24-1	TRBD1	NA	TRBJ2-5	TGTGCCACCGGACAGGGGGCTCGAGAGACCCAGTACTTC	CATGQGARETQYF
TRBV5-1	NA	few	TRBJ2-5	TGCGCCAGCAGCTTGGTTCCGGGGCGAGAGACCCAGTACTTC	CASSLVPGRETQYF
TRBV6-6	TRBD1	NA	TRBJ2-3	TGTGCCAGCAGTCTAGCGACAGGGGCGGTAGATACGCAGTATTTT	CASSLATGAVDTQYF
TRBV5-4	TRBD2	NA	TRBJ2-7	TGTGCCAGCAGCACGTTACTAGCGGGAGGCTACGAGCAGTACTTC	CASSTLLAGGYEQYF
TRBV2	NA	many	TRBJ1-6	TGTGCCAGCAGTGAACAGGGGACCTATAATTCACCCCTCCACTTT	CASSEQGTYNSPLHF
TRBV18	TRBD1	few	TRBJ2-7	TGTGCCAGCTCAAGGGACAGAGATGCCTACGAGCAGTACTTC	CASSRDRDAYEQYF
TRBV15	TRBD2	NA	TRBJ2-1	TGTGCCACCAGTTCGACTAGCGGGAGTAATTACAATGAGCAGTTCTTC	CATSSTSGSNYNEQFF